This record covers a single T cell receptor beta chain. This specimen belongs to a study of T cell changes during pregnancy in multiple sclerosis. TCRdb's table, derived via immunoSEQ multiplex PCR, lists solely in-frame clones and lacks some. The profile shows tens of thousands of clones, 90% to 95% of them singletons. V lost 0 bases to trimming and J lost 1 base, with 14 bases between them. CDR3 size: 17 residues. Looked up from germline, CDR1 is SGHRS and CDR2 is YFSETQ. Material: CD4+ T cells from peripheral blood mononuclear cells, obtained in the second trimester of pregnancy. The chain combines TRBV5-1 with TRBJ2-4; possible D gene TRBD2, 5 bases. The TCR originated in a female donor in good health, enrolled as a control in a pregnancy study. Written as DNA, the CDR3 is TGCGCCAGCAGCTTGGGGTGGGGAGAAGGGGCCAAAAACATTCAGTACTTC. Translation: CASSLGWGEGAKNIQYF.